The source of this T cell receptor beta chain is a study of T cell responses to AZD1222 COVID-19 vaccine. Study outcomes and limitations: Two AZD1222 doses significantly raised spike-specific TCR breadth and depth over controls. No day 14 peak samples; only post-peak repertoires were characterized.

Points on this clone: What it binds is not known.

The data were produced by immunoSEQ multiplex PCR, yet TCRdb's version contains in-frame clones alone and is incomplete. The data contain fewer than 150,000 clones, nearly 90% of them singletons. This clonotype originated in an adult who received the AZD1222 COVID-19 vaccine. Sequenced here: peripheral blood, sampled 28 days after the second AZD1222 dose.

In nucleotides, the CDR3 is TGCGCCAGCAGCTTGGAAGGGAGGTTAGTACCCTACGAGCAGTACTTC. Its translation: CASSLEGRLVPYEQYF. The chain combines TRBV5-1 with TRBJ2-7, with a weak D call TRBD2 (6 bases). V was cut by 0 bases and J by 2 bases, with 15 bases left in between. The CDR3 length is 16 residues. Germline CDR1 SGHRS, CDR2 YFSETQ. The variable domain in full, with the rest retrieved from reference TRBV5-1 and TRBJ2-7, is KAGVTQTPRYLIKTRGQQVTLSCSPISGHRSVSWYQQTPGQGLQFLFEYFSETQRNKGNFPGRFSGRQFSNSRSEMNVSTLELGDSALYLCASSLEGRLVPYEQYFGPGTRLTVT.